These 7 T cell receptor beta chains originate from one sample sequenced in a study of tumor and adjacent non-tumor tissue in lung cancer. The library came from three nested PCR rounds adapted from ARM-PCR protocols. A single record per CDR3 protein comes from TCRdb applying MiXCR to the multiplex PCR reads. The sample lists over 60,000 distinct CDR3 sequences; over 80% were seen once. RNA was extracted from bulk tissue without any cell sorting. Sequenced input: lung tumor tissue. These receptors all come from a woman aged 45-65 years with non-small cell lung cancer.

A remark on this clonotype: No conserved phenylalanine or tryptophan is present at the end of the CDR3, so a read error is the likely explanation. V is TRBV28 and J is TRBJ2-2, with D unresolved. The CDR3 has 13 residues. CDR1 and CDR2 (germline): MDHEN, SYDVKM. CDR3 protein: CASSLSNTEELFS. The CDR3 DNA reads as TGTGCCAGCAGTTTAAGCAACACCGAGGAGCTGTTTTCT.

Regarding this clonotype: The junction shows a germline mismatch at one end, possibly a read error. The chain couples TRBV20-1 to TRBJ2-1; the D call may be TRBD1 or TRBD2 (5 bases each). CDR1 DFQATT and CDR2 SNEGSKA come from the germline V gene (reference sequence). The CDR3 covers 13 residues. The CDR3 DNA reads TGCAATGCTGAACCGGGACCCGACAATGAACAGTTCTTC. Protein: CNAEPGPDNEQFF.

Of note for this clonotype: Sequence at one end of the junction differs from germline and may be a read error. Written as DNA, the CDR3 is TGCAGCGTTGACAGTCCGGGCAGGGAGCTGCTTTTT. Amino acids: CSVDSPGRELLF. This sequence joins TRBV29-1 and TRBJ2-2; D may be TRBD1 or TRBD2 (5 bases each). This CDR3 comprises 12 residues. The germline V gene has CDR1 SQVTM and CDR2 ANQGSEA.

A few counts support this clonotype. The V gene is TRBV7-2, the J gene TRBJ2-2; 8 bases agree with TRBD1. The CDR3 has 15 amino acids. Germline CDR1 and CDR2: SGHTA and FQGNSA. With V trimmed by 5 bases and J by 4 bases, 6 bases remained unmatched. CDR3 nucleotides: TGTGCCAGCAGCAAAGACAGGGGTCGCACCGGGGAGCTGTTTTTT. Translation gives CASSKDRGRTGELFF.

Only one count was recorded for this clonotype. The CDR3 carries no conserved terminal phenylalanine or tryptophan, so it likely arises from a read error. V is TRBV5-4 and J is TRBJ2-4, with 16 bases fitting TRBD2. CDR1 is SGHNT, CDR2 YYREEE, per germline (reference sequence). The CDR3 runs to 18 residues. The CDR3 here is CASGLGTSGRVRGNIQYL. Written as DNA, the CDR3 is TGTGCCAGCGGCTTGGGGACTAGCGGGAGGGTCAGGGGTAACATTCAGTACCTC.

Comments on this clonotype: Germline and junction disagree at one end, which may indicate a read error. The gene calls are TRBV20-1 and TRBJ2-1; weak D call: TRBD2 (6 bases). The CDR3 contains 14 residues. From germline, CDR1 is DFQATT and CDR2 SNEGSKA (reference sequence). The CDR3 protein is CSASLGGGCNEHFF. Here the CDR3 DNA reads TGCAGTGCTAGCCTCGGGGGAGGCTGCAATGAGCACTTCTTC.

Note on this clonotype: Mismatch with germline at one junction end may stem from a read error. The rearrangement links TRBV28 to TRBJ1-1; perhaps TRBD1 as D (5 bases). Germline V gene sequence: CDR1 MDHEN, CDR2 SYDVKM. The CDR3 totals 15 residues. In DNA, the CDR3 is TGTGCGAGCAGTTTAGGGACCGGGGCTAACACTGAAGCTTTCTTT. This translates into CASSLGTGANTEAFF.